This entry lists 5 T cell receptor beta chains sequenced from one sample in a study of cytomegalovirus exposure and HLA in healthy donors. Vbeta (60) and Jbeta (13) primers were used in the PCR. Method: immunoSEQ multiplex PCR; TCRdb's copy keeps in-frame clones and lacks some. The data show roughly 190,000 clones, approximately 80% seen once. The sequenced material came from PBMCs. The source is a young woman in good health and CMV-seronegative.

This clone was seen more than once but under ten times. The CDR3 spells CAPGTDLNTIYF. The CDR3, as DNA: TGCGCCCCCGGGACAGATTTAAACACCATATATTTT. The chain employs TRBV10-2 and TRBJ1-3; 7 bases line up with TRBD1. The CDR3 is 12 amino acids. CDR1 is WSHSY, CDR2 SAAADI, per germline. J was trimmed by 6 bases and V by 11 bases; bases with no gene match: 7.

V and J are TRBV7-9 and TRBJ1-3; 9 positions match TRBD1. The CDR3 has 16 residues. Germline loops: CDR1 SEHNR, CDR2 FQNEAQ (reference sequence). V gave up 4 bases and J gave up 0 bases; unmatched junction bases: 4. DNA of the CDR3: TGTGCCAGCAGCTCCGGGACAGGGCTCTCTGGAAACACCATATATTTT. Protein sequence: CASSSGTGLSGNTIYF. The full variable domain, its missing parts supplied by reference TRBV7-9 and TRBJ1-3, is DTGVSQNPRHKITKRGQNVTFRCDPISEHNRLYWYRQTLGQGPEFLTYFQNEAQLEKSRLLSDRFSAERPKGSFSTLEIQRTEQGDSAMYLCASSSGTGLSGNTIYFGEGSWLTVV.

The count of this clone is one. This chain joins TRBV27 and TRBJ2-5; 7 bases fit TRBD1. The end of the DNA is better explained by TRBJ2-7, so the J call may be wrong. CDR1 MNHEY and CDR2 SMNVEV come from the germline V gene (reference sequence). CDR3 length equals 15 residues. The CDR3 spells CASRSPGQTTYEQYF. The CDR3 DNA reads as TGTGCCAGCAGATCCCCGGGACAGACTACGTACGAGCAGTACTTC.

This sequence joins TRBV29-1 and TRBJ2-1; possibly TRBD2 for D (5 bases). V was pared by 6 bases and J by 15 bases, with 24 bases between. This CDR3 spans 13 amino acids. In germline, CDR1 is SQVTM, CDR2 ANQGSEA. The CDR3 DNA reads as TGCAGCGTCTTAATCGCAACTAGGAATTTGCCGTTCTTC. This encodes CSVLIATRNLPFF.

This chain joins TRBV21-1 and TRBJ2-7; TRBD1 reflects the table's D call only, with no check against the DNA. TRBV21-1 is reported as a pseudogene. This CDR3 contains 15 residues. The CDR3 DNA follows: TGTGCCAGCAGCAAGCCGGGACAGGGGGCCTACGAGCAGTACTTC. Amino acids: CASSKPGQGAYEQYF.